Below are 3 T cell receptor beta chains sequenced from a single sample in a study of T cells in Graves' hyperthyroidism and ophthalmopathy. It was RNA transcripts that yielded the amplified TCR beta CDR3 regions. The study used the HTBI primer set for a first-round RT-PCR of the TCR CDR3. In TCRdb, the multiplex PCR reads were re-called with MiXCR into one record per CDR3 protein. Of a few hundred thousand distinct CDR3 sequences detected, less than 25% appear once; the ten largest clones hold 26%. The sequencing input was blood. These receptors were obtained from a man in his late teens or twenties with Graves' hyperthyroidism.

This clonotype was seen ten or more times. The chain carries TRBV28 and TRBJ2-5; possible D gene TRBD2, 6 bases. The germline V gene encodes CDR1 MDHEN and CDR2 SYDVKM. The CDR3 has 15 amino acids. The V end was cut by 7 bases, the J end by 4 bases, with 19 bases between. CDR3 DNA: TGTGCCAGCAAATTTAGTGGGGCTAGCGTAGAGACCCAGTACTTC. It is translated as CASKFSGASVETQYF.

Remarks on this clonotype: Given a much more abundant clone one base away, this may be a read error. This sequence joins TRBV29-1 and TRBJ1-5, with 7 bases matching TRBD1. Germline V lookup: CDR1 SQVTM, CDR2 ANQGSEA. This CDR3 is 13 amino acids long. This CDR3 reads CSVDPGQNQPQDF. CDR3 nucleotide sequence: TGCAGCGTTGACCCGGGACAGAATCAGCCCCAGGATTTT.

This clonotype occurred many times. The V gene is TRBV15, the J gene TRBJ2-7, with D maybe TRBD1 (6 bases). V shed 0 bases and J shed 0 bases, with 18 bases lying between them. CDR3 length: 18 residues. Germline assignment: CDR1 LNHNV and CDR2 YYDKDF (reference sequence). CDR3 in DNA: TGTGCCACCAGCAGAGATATTGGGAACAGGGTGAGCTCCTACGAGCAGTACTTC. This encodes CATSRDIGNRVSSYEQYF.